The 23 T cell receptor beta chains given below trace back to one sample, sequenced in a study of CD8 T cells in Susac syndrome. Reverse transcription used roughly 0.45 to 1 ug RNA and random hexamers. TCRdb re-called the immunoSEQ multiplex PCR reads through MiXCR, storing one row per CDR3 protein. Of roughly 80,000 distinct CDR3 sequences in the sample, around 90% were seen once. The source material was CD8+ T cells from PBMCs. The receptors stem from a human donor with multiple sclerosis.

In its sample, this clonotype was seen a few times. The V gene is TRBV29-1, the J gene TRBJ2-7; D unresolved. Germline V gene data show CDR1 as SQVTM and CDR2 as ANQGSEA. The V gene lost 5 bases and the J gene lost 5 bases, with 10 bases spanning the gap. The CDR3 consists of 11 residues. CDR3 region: CSVTYPNEQYF. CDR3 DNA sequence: TGCAGCGTTACCTACCCTAACGAGCAGTACTTC.

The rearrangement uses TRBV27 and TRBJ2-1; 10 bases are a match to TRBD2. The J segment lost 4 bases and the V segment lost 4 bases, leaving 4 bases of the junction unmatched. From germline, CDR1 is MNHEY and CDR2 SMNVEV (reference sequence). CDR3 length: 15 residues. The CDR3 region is CASSYSGGGYNEQFF. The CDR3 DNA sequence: TGTGCCAGCAGTTACAGCGGGGGGGGGTACAATGAGCAGTTCTTC.

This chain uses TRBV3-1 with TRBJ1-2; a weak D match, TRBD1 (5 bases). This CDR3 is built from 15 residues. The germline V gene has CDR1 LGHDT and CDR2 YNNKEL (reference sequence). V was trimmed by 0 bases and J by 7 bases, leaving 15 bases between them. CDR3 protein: CASSQEIKGDSGYTF. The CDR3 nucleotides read TGTGCCAGCAGCCAAGAGATAAAAGGGGATAGTGGCTACACCTTC. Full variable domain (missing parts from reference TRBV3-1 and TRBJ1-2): DTAVSQTPKYLVTQMGNDKSIKCEQNLGHDTMYWYKQDSKKFLKIMFSYNNKELIINETVPNRFSPKSPDKAHLNLHINSLELGDSAVYFCASSQEIKGDSGYTFGSGTRLTVV.

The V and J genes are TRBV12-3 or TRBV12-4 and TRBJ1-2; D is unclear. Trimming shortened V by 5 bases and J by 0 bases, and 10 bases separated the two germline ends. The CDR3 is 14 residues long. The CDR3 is CASSTSRANYGYTF. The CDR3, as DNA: TGTGCCAGCAGTACCTCAAGGGCTAACTATGGCTACACCTTC.

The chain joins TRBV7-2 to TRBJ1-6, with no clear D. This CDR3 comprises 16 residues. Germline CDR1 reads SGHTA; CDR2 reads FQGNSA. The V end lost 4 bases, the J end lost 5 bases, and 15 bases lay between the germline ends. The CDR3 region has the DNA TGTGCCAGCAGCTCGTTTGGGTACGGAAATAATTCACCCCTCCACTTT. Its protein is CASSSFGYGNNSPLHF.

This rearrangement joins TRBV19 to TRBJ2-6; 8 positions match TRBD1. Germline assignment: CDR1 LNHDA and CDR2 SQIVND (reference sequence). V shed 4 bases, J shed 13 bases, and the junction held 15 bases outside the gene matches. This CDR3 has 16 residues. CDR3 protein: CASSKRFELGQVVLTF. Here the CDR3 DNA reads TGTGCCAGTAGTAAACGGTTCGAGTTGGGACAGGTTGTCCTGACTTTC.

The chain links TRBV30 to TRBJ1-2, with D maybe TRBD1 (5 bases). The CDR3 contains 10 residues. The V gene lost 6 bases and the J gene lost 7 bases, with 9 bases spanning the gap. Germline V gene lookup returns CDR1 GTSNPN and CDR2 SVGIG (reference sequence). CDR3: CACEGRGYTF. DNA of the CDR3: TGTGCCTGCGAGGGACGTGGCTACACCTTC.

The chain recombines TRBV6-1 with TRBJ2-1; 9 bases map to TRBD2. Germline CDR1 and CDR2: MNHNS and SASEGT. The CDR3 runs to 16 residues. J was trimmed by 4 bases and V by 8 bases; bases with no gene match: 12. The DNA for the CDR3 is TGTGCCAGCGGGCTAGCGGGAATCGTACATTACAATGAGCAGTTCTTC. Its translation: CASGLAGIVHYNEQFF.

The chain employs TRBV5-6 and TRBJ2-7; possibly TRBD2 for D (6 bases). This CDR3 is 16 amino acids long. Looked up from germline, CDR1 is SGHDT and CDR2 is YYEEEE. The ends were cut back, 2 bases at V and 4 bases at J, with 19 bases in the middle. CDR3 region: CASSFTTGTSIYEQYF. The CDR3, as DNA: TGTGCCAGCAGCTTTACAACCGGGACTTCAATATACGAGCAGTACTTC.

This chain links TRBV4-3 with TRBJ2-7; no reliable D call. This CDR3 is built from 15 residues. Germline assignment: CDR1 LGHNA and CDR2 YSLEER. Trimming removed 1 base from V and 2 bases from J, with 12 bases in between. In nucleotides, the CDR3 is TGCGCCAGCAGCCAAGGGCCGGGTGGGACCTACGAGCAGTACTTC. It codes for CASSQGPGGTYEQYF.

The CDR3 DNA follows: TGTGCCAGTAGTATTCTTGGGACAGGGGCTCCAGAGACCCAGTACTTC. Translated, it gives CASSILGTGAPETQYF. The rearrangement joins TRBV19 to TRBJ2-5; 10 nucleotides agree with TRBD1. This CDR3 region has 16 residues. The ends lost 3 bases at V and 4 bases at J; junction bases unmatched: 8. CDR1 LNHDA and CDR2 SQIVND come from the germline V gene (reference sequence).

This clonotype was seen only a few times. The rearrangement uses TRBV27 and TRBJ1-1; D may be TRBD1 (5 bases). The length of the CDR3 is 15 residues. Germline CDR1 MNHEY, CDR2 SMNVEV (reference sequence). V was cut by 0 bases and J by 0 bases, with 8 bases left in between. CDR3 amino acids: CASSLSGGMNTEAFF. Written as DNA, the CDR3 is TGTGCCAGCAGTTTATCCGGGGGGATGAACACTGAAGCTTTCTTT.

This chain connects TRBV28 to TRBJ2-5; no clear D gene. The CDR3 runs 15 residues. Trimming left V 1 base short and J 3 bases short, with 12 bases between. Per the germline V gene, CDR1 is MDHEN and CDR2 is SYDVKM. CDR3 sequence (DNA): TGTGCCAGCAGTTTATTTTCCGACCCAAAAGAGACCCAGTACTTC. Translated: CASSLFSDPKETQYF.

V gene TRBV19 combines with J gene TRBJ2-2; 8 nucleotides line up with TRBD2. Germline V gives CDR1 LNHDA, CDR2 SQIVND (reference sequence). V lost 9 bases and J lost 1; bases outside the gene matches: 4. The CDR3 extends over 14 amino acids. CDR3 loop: CASGGGWNTGELFF. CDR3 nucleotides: TGTGCCAGCGGGGGGGGGTGGAACACCGGGGAGCTGTTTTTT. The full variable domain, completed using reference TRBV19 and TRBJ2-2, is DGGITQSPKYLFRKEGQNVTLSCEQNLNHDAMYWYRQDPGQGLRLIYYSQIVNDFQKGDIAEGYSVSREKKESFPLTVTSAQKNPTAFYLCASGGGWNTGELFFGEGSRLTVL.

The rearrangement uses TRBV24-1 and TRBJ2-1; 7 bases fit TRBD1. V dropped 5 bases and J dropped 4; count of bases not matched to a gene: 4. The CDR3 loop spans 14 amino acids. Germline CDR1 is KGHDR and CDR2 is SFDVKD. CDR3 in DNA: TGTGCCACCAGTGGGACAGGTGAATACAATGAGCAGTTCTTC. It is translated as CATSGTGEYNEQFF.

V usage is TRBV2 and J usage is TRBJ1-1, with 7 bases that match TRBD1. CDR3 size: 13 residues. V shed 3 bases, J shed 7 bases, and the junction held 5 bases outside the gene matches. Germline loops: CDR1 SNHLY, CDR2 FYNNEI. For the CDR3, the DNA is TGTGCCAGCAGTGACCAGGGGGGAGGTGAAGCTTTCTTT. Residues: CASSDQGGGEAFF. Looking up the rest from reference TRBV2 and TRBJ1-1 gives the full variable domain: EPEVTQTPSHQVTQMGQEVILRCVPISNHLYFYWYRQILGQKVEFLVSFYNNEISEKSEIFDDQFSVERPDGSNFTLKIRSTKLEDSAMYFCASSDQGGGEAFFGQGTRLTVV.

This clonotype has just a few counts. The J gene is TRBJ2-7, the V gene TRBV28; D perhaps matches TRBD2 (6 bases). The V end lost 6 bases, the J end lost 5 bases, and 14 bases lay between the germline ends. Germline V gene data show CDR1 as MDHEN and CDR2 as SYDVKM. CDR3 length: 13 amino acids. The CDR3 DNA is TGTGCCAGCAGCTACGGCGGGATCGACGAGCAGTACTTC. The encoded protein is CASSYGGIDEQYF. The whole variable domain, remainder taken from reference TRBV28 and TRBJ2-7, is DVKVTQSSRYLVKRTGEKVFLECVQDMDHENMFWYRQDPGLGLRLIYFSYDVKMKEKGDIPEGYSVSREKKERFSLILESASTNQTSMYLCASSYGGIDEQYFGPGTRLTVT.

The CDR3 nucleotides are TGCGCCAGCAGTCAATGGGGGACAGTGGTATGGAATCAGCCCCAGCATTTT. Its protein is CASSQWGTVVWNQPQHF. The rearrangement uses TRBV23-1 and TRBJ1-5; 7 bases agree with TRBD1. TRBV23-1 counts as an open reading frame of uncertain function. This CDR3 is 17 amino acids long. V shed 1 base and J 4 bases; nucleotides not matched to a gene: 10.

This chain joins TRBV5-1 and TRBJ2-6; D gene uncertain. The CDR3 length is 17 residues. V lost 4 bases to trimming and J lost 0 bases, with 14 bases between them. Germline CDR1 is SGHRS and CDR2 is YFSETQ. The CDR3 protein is CASSDWYGVSGANVLTF. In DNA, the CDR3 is TGCGCCAGCAGCGACTGGTATGGAGTCTCTGGGGCCAACGTCCTGACTTTC.

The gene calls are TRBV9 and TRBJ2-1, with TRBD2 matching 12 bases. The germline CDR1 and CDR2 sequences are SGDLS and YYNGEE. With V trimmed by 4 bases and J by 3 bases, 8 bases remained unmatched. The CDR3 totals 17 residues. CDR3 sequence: CASSSGLAGLGYNEQFF. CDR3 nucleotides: TGTGCCAGCAGCTCAGGACTAGCGGGACTTGGCTACAATGAGCAGTTCTTC.

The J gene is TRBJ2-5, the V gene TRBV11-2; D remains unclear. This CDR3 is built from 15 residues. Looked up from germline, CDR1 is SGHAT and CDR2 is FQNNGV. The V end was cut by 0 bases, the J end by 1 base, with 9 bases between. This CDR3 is CASSLDPSPQETQYF. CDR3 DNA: TGTGCCAGCAGCTTAGATCCTAGTCCCCAAGAGACCCAGTACTTC.

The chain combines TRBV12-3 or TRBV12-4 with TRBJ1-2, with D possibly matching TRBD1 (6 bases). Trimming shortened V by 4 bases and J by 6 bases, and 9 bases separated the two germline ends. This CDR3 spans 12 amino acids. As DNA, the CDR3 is TGTGCCAGCAGTTCCACAGGGCATGGCTACACCTTC. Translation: CASSSTGHGYTF.

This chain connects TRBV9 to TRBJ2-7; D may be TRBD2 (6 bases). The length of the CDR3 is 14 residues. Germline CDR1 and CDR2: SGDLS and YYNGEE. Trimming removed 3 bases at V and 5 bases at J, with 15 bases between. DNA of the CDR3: TGTGCCAGCAGCGGCGGGACGGCAATGGACGAGCAGTACTTC. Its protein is CASSGGTAMDEQYF.